The 19 T cell receptor beta chains below all came from one sample that was sequenced in a study of blood T cell repertoires in COVID-19. Using immunoSEQ multiplex PCR, the repertoire was profiled, and TCRdb retains in-frame clones only, with some absent. The top ten clones hold approximately 12% of a sample with roughly 84,000 clones, about 80% of them seen once. Sequenced sample: peripheral blood. The source is a woman aged 40 to 49 with active or convalescent COVID-19.

The rearrangement joins TRBV5-4 to TRBJ2-5; TRBD2 matches at 8 bases. Germline V CDR1 and CDR2: SGHNT, YYREEE (reference sequence). This CDR3 comprises 16 residues. Trimming at V came to 3 bases and at J to 5 bases, leaving 12 bases not matched to a gene. CDR3 sequence: CASSYNPRGGGETQYF. The CDR3, as DNA: TGTGCCAGCAGCTATAACCCCCGGGGGGGCGGGGAGACCCAGTACTTC. Variable domain in full (rest from reference TRBV5-4 and TRBJ2-5): ETGVTQSPTHLIKTRGQQVTLRCSSQSGHNTVSWYQQALGQGPQFIFQYYREEENGRGNFPPRFSGLQFPNYSSELNVNALELDDSALYLCASSYNPRGGGETQYFGPGTRLLVL.

V and J are TRBV3-1 (or the pseudogene TRBV3-2) and TRBJ1-3, with 8 positions matching TRBD1. Germline CDR1 reads LGHDT; CDR2 reads YNNKEL (reference sequence). The CDR3 has 14 amino acids. V was clipped by 4 bases and J by 4 bases; unmatched bases: 3. In DNA, the CDR3 is TGTGCCAGCAGCCCCGGGACAGGAGGAAACACCATATATTTT. It specifies CASSPGTGGNTIYF.

In this sample, this clone turned up once. The chain links TRBV29-1 to TRBJ1-1, with 10 bases aligning to TRBD1. The V gene end was trimmed by 5 bases and the J gene end by 2 bases; junction bases not matched to a gene: 11. This CDR3 contains 16 residues. The germline V gene has CDR1 SQVTM and CDR2 ANQGSEA. The CDR3 region has the DNA TGCAGCGTTCATACGCCCCGGGACAGGGGCAACACTGAAGCTTTCTTT. Translating gives CSVHTPRDRGNTEAFF.

The table lists this clone with a few counts. In DNA, the CDR3 is TGTGCCAGCAGCCAAACGACAGCAGAAGCTTTCTTT. It specifies CASSQTTAEAFF. The chain combines TRBV4-2 with TRBJ1-1, with D perhaps TRBD1 (5 bases). The CDR3 consists of 12 residues. Trimming took 2 bases from V and 8 from J, leaving 9 bases between them. Germline CDR1 reads LGHNA; CDR2 reads YNFKEQ.

This sequence joins TRBV4-3 and TRBJ1-1; D may be TRBD1 (6 bases). Germline V gene lookup returns CDR1 LGHNA and CDR2 YSLEER. The CDR3 runs 14 residues. V gave up 3 bases and J gave up 0 bases, with 8 bases separating them. The CDR3 sequence is CASSQGHLNTEAFF. The CDR3 region has the DNA TGCGCCAGCAGCCAGGGACACCTGAACACTGAAGCTTTCTTT.

The V call is TRBV11-3, the J call TRBJ2-1, with D perhaps matching TRBD2 (6 bases). The CDR3 extends over 15 amino acids. Germline V gives CDR1 SGHNT, CDR2 YENEEA. V was clipped by 0 bases and J by 7 bases, with 13 bases between them. The CDR3 nucleotides are TGTGCCAGCAGCTTAGATCAGCGGGCGTGGAATGAGCAGTTCTTC. It specifies CASSLDQRAWNEQFF.

This clone was found once. This chain joins TRBV2 and TRBJ2-2; 8 bases are shared with TRBD2. Germline CDR1 and CDR2: SNHLY and FYNNEI. The V segment lost 6 bases and the J segment 8 bases; nucleotides outside the gene matches: 8. The CDR3 loop spans 14 amino acids. This CDR3 reads CASSRGTSWGELFF. The CDR3 DNA is TGTGCCAGCAGCCGCGGGACTAGTTGGGGGGAGCTGTTTTTT.

The V call is TRBV7-2, the J call TRBJ2-7, with TRBD1 matching 11 bases. Germline-derived CDR1 and CDR2 are SGHTA and FQGNSA. The CDR3 totals 14 residues. V gave up 7 bases and J gave up 6 bases; unmatched junction bases: 8. CDR3 protein: CASNPGQGAGEQYF. The DNA for the CDR3 is TGTGCCAGCAACCCAGGACAGGGGGCGGGCGAGCAGTACTTC.

This chain uses TRBV7-2 with TRBJ1-3; no definite D call. CDR1 is SGHTA and CDR2 is FQGNSA in the germline V gene. The CDR3 sequence is 14 residues long. V gave up 5 bases and J gave up 1 base, with 9 bases separating them. CDR3 protein: CASSLPRSGNTIYF. CDR3 sequence (DNA): TGTGCCAGCAGCCTGCCCAGGTCTGGAAACACCATATATTTT.

V gene TRBV30 combines with J gene TRBJ1-1; 8 bases align to TRBD1. CDR3 size: 18 residues. The trim removed 2 bases at V and 2 bases at J, leaving 16 bases unmatched. Per the germline V gene, CDR1 is GTSNPN and CDR2 is SVGIG (reference sequence). CDR3 sequence (DNA): TGTGCCTGGAGTCCGATATCGACAGGGGAGGGTACTAACACTGAAGCTTTCTTT. It translates to CAWSPISTGEGTNTEAFF.

CDR3 sequence: CASRGGEENSYEQYF. The CDR3 DNA reads as TGCGCCAGCAGGGGGGGTGAGGAAAACTCCTACGAGCAGTACTTC. The rearrangement joins TRBV10-1 to TRBJ2-7; maybe TRBD2 (6 bases). This CDR3 is built from 15 residues. Germline V gene sequence: CDR1 WNHNN, CDR2 SYGVQD (reference sequence). V lost 6 bases and J 0 bases, leaving 15 bases between the germline ends.

This clone has a single count. The chain has TRBV3-1 (or the pseudogene TRBV3-2) and TRBJ1-1, with D possibly matching TRBD1 (6 bases). Germline lookup yields CDR1 LGHDT and CDR2 YNNKEL (reference sequence). The CDR3 is 15 amino acids. Trimming shortened V by 4 bases and J by 5 bases, and 17 bases separated the two germline ends. The DNA of the CDR3 is TGTGCCAGCAGCCCCAGACGGACAGCGAAGACTGAAGCTTTCTTT. Amino acid sequence: CASSPRRTAKTEAFF.

This clone was detected a few times. The chain has TRBV10-3 and TRBJ2-5; D is undetermined. The CDR3 length is 13 residues. V lost 10 bases to trimming and J lost 1 base, with 13 bases between them. Germline CDR1 ENHRY, CDR2 SYGVKD. The DNA for the CDR3 is TGTGCCAACAGCCTAAGTCCCCAAGAGACCCAGTACTTC. Its protein is CANSLSPQETQYF.

The DNA for the CDR3 is TGTGCCAGCAGCATCGATAGCTCCTACGAGCAGTACTTC. Its protein product is CASSIDSSYEQYF. V gene TRBV6-2 or TRBV6-3 combines with J gene TRBJ2-7; D ambiguous. The CDR3 is 13 amino acids. Per the germline V gene, CDR1 is MNHEY and CDR2 is SVGEGT. The V and J ends lost 6 bases and 0 bases respectively, with 9 bases between them.

The chain combines TRBV2 with TRBJ2-3; 10 bases are shared with TRBD2. Per germline, CDR1 SNHLY and CDR2 FYNNEI. CDR3 size: 16 residues. With 2 bases clipped from V and 0 bases from J, the junction kept 2 bases outside the gene matches. CDR3 protein: CASSEPSGGSTDTQYF. DNA for the CDR3: TGTGCCAGCAGTGAACCTAGCGGGGGTAGCACAGATACGCAGTATTTT.

The chain has TRBV12-3 or TRBV12-4 and TRBJ1-1, with D possibly matching TRBD1 (5 bases). Trimming stripped 6 bases from V and 5 bases from J, with 13 bases between. The CDR3 has 13 amino acids. CDR3 sequence reads: CASSRAGNTEAFF. CDR3 nucleotide sequence: TGTGCCAGCAGCCGCGCAGGGAATACTGAAGCTTTCTTT.

A single count supports this clone. The chain couples TRBV5-4 to TRBJ2-3; TRBD2 aligns across 8 bases. The J segment lost 4 bases and the V segment lost 1 base, leaving 5 bases of the junction unmatched. CDR1 and CDR2 from the germline V gene are SGHNT and YYREEE (reference sequence). The CDR3 is 15 amino acids. The CDR3 DNA reads as TGTGCCAGCAGCTTGCGGGAGGGTGTCCCAGATACGCAGTATTTT. It codes for CASSLREGVPDTQYF. Full variable domain (remainder filled in from reference TRBV5-4 and TRBJ2-3): ETGVTQSPTHLIKTRGQQVTLRCSSQSGHNTVSWYQQALGQGPQFIFQYYREEENGRGNFPPRFSGLQFPNYSSELNVNALELDDSALYLCASSLREGVPDTQYFGPGTRLTVL.

The chain employs TRBV20-1 and TRBJ2-3; D unresolved. Germline-derived CDR1 and CDR2 are DFQATT and SNEGSKA (reference sequence). The CDR3 loop spans 11 amino acids. The V end lost 6 bases, the J end lost 3 bases, and 7 bases lay between the germline ends. As DNA, the CDR3 is TGCAGTGCCCCTAGAACAGATACGCAGTATTTT. Amino acids: CSAPRTDTQYF.

CDR3 in amino acids: CASSLAPLGAAFF. In nucleotides, the CDR3 is TGTGCCAGCAGCTTAGCACCTCTTGGGGCAGCTTTCTTT. V usage is TRBV13 and J usage is TRBJ1-1, with D possibly matching TRBD1 (5 bases). The CDR3 totals 13 residues. V lost 1 base and J lost 10, with 13 bases in between. From germline, CDR1 is PRHDT and CDR2 FYEKMQ (reference sequence).